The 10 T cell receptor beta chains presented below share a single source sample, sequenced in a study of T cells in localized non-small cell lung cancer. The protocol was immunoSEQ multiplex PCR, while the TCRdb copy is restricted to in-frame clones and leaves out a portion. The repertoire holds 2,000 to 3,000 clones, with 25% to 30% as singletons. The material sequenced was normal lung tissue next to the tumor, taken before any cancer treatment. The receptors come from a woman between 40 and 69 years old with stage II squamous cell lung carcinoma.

The chain's CDR3 is CASSFVQTSYEQYF. DNA for the CDR3: TGTGCCAGCAGTTTTGTACAAACATCCTACGAGCAGTACTTC. The V call is TRBV28, the J call TRBJ2-7; D gene uncertain. This CDR3 comprises 14 residues. Germline CDR1 and CDR2: MDHEN and SYDVKM. V was shortened by 3 bases and J by 1 base, with 10 bases between the two germline ends.

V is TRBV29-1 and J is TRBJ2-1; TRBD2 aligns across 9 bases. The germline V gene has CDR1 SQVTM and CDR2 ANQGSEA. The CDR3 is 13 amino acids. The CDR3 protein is CARPAGGPNEQFF. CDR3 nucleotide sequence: TGCGCCCGCCCAGCGGGAGGCCCCAATGAGCAGTTCTTC.

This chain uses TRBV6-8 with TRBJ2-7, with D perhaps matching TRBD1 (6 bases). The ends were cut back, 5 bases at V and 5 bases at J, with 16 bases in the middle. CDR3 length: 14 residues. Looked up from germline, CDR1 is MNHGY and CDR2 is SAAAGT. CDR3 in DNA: TGTGCCAGCAGTCAGGGGATTGGGGCCCACGAGCAGTACTTC. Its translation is CASSQGIGAHEQYF.

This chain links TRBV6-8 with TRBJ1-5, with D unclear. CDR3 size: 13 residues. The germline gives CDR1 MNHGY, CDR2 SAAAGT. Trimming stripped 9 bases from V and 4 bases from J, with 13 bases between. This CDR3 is CASVQQLNQPQHF. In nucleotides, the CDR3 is TGTGCCAGTGTACAGCAGCTGAATCAGCCCCAGCATTTT.

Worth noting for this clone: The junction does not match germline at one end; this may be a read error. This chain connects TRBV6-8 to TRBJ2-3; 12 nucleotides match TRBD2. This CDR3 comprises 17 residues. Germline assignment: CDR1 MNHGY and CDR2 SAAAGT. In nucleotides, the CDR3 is TGTGCCATCAGTGGAAAAGAGACTAGCGGGAGAACAGATACGCAGTATTTT. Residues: CAISGKETSGRTDTQYF.

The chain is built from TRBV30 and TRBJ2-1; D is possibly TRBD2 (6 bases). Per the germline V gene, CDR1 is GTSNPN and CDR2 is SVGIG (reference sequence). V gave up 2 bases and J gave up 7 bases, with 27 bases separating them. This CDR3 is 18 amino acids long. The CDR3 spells CAWSNKSGRGGAQNEQFF. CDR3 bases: TGTGCCTGGAGTAATAAAAGTGGTCGGGGCGGGGCTCAGAATGAGCAGTTCTTC.

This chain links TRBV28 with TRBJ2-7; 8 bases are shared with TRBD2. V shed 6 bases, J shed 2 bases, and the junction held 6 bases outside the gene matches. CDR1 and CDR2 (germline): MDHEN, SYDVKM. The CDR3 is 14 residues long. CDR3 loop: CASSTGTRTYEQYF. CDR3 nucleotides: TGTGCCAGCAGCACGGGGACTAGGACCTACGAGCAGTACTTC.

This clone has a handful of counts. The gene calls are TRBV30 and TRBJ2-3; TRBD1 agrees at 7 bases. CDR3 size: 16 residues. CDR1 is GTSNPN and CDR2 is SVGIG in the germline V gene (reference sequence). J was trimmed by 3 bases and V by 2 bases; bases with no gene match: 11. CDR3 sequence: CAWSSIRDSGTDTQYF. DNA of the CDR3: TGTGCCTGGAGTAGTATCCGGGACAGCGGAACAGATACGCAGTATTTT.

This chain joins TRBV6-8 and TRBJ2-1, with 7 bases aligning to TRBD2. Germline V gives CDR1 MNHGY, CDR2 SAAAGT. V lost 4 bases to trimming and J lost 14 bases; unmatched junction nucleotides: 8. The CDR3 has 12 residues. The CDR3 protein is CASSFPGGSKFF. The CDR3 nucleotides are TGTGCCAGCAGTTTCCCCGGGGGGTCTAAGTTCTTC.

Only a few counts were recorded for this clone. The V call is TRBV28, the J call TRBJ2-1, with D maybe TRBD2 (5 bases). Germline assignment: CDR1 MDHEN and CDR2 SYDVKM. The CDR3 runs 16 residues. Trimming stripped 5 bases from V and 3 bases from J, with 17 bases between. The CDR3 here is CASSRSGGSGYNEQFF. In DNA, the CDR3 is TGTGCCAGCAGTCGGAGCGGTGGGAGTGGCTACAATGAGCAGTTCTTC.